This paragraph reports one T cell receptor beta chain. Antigen unknown. Libraries were prepared by immunoSEQ multiplex PCR; TCRdb keeps only in-frame clonotypes and omits some of them. The sample has 1.5 million to 2.5 million clones; roughly 95% are singletons. Positive CCR7 selection of CD45RO-negative cells yielded the naive CD8 cells, and terminally differentiated effector memory CD45RA+ cells were excluded. This specimen belongs to a study of shared clonotypes between healthy human individuals. Notes on the study in general: Collection of samples was limited to blood; tissue repertoires likely differ.

Trimming pared 0 bases from V and 6 bases from J, leaving 8 bases between. The CDR3 has 12 residues. Germline assignment: CDR1 GTSNPN and CDR2 SVGIG (reference sequence). Source material: naive CD8+ T cells sorted from blood. The sequence came from a man younger than 35 in good health. The chain joins TRBV30 to TRBJ1-1; D uncertain. CDR3 sequence: CAWSVLGSEAFF. The DNA for the CDR3 is TGTGCCTGGAGTGTACTGGGTTCTGAAGCTTTCTTT. The full variable domain, its missing parts supplied by reference TRBV30 and TRBJ1-1, is SQTIHQWPATLVQPVGSPLSLECTVEGTSNPNLYWYRQAAGRGLQLLFYSVGIGQISSEVPQNLSASRPQDRQFILSSKKLLLSDSGFYLCAWSVLGSEAFFGQGTRLTVV.